These 18 T cell receptor beta chains share one sample of origin, sequenced in a study of blood T cell repertoires in COVID-19. Assay used: immunoSEQ multiplex PCR; TCRdb lists only in-frame clones, some missing. The table has around 250,000 clones, about nine tenths seen once; the top ten hold about a sixth. Sequenced input: PBMCs or T cells enriched from blood (not recorded which). These TCRs come from a man aged 18 to 30 who had recovered from COVID-19.

The chain combines TRBV24-1 with TRBJ1-6; 9 nucleotides line up with TRBD1. Germline V CDR1 and CDR2: KGHDR, SFDVKD. Losses at the gene ends were 4 bases for V and 7 bases for J; bases not matched to a gene: 7. CDR3 length: 16 amino acids. DNA for the CDR3: TGTGCCACCAGTGACCTAAGACAGGGGGTAAATTCACCCCTCCACTTT. It yields the protein CATSDLRQGVNSPLHF.

J is TRBJ2-3 and V is TRBV3-1 (or the pseudogene TRBV3-2); TRBD2 matches at 8 bases. This CDR3 comprises 16 residues. V shed 0 bases and J 2 bases; nucleotides not matched to a gene: 4. Germline CDR1 LGHDT, CDR2 YNNKEL (reference sequence). The CDR3, as DNA: TGTGCCAGCAGCCAAGAGGGCGGGAGGATCACAGATACGCAGTATTTT. As protein: CASSQEGGRITDTQYF.

J is TRBJ2-4 and V is TRBV5-1; TRBD2 matches 12 bases. Unmatched junction bases numbered 8, after V lost 0 bases and J lost 7 bases. The CDR3 has 17 amino acids. Germline V lookup: CDR1 SGHRS, CDR2 YFSETQ. CDR3 sequence reads: CASSLASASGGANIQYF. The CDR3 nucleotides are TGCGCCAGCAGCTTGGCCTCGGCTAGCGGGGGGGCGAACATTCAGTACTTC.

The chain has TRBV2 and TRBJ2-3, with 9 bases identical to TRBD2. J was trimmed by 2 bases and V by 3 bases; bases with no gene match: 6. CDR3 length: 16 amino acids. The germline V gene encodes CDR1 SNHLY and CDR2 FYNNEI. The CDR3 DNA is TGTGCCAGCAGTGAGGGACTAGCTGGGGTCACAGATACGCAGTATTTT. It specifies CASSEGLAGVTDTQYF.

The rearrangement uses TRBV7-3 and TRBJ2-5; D perhaps matches TRBD1 (5 bases). Germline lookup yields CDR1 SGHTA and CDR2 FQGTGA. Between the trimmed V and J ends, which lost 2 bases and 4 bases, there was a span of 8 bases. There are 13 residues in the CDR3. For the CDR3, the DNA is TGTGCCAGCAGCTTAGGGGCCGTAGAGACCCAGTACTTC. Its protein is CASSLGAVETQYF.

The V gene is TRBV19, the J gene TRBJ2-1; TRBD2 agrees at 8 bases. The junction had 3 bases not matched to a gene; V was cut back by 2 bases and J by 3 bases. There are 15 residues in the CDR3. In germline, CDR1 is LNHDA, CDR2 SQIVND (reference sequence). The CDR3 reads CASSIPRGDYNEQFF. For the CDR3, the DNA is TGTGCCAGTAGTATACCGCGGGGGGACTACAATGAGCAGTTCTTC.

V and J are TRBV19 and TRBJ2-7; weak D call: TRBD2 (5 bases). Per germline, CDR1 LNHDA and CDR2 SQIVND (reference sequence). Trimming took 1 base from V and 5 from J, leaving 12 bases between them. The CDR3 has 14 amino acids. CDR3 loop: CASSIGVASDEQYF. CDR3 nucleotides: TGTGCCAGTAGTATAGGGGTAGCGTCGGACGAGCAGTACTTC.

The rearrangement uses TRBV5-1 and TRBJ2-2, with 12 positions matching TRBD2. This CDR3 contains 15 residues. Germline V lookup: CDR1 SGHRS, CDR2 YFSETQ. J was trimmed by 5 bases and V by 4 bases; bases with no gene match: 3. The CDR3, as DNA: TGCGCCAGCAGCCCGACTAGCGGGAGTACCGGGGAGCTGTTTTTT. It specifies CASSPTSGSTGELFF.

This clone was counted between two and nine times. This chain joins TRBV12-1 and TRBJ1-5; the D call TRBD1 from the table was never checked on the DNA. TRBV12-1 is classified as a pseudogene. The CDR3 runs 16 residues. CDR3: CASSDGQENSNQPQHF. DNA for the CDR3: TGTGCCAGCAGCGACGGACAGGAGAATAGCAATCAGCCCCAGCATTTT.

There are a few counts of this clone. The rearrangement links TRBV2 to TRBJ2-3, with 9 bases aligning to TRBD2. The CDR3 contains 15 residues. The V gene's germline CDR1 is SNHLY and CDR2 FYNNEI. J gave up 6 bases and V 1 base, and 5 bases lay outside the gene matches. Here the CDR3 DNA reads TGTGCCAGCAGTGAAGGGCTAGCGGGGAGGGATACGCAGTATTTT. Protein sequence: CASSEGLAGRDTQYF.

The genes are TRBV6-1 and TRBJ2-5; no clear D. The germline V gene has CDR1 MNHNS and CDR2 SASEGT. Trimming stripped 0 bases from V and 1 base from J, with 6 bases between. The CDR3 extends over 14 amino acids. The CDR3 sequence: CASSEAWSQETQYF. CDR3 nucleotide sequence: TGTGCCAGCAGTGAAGCGTGGAGCCAAGAGACCCAGTACTTC.

This chain uses TRBV10-1 with TRBJ2-5; tentative D call: TRBD1 (5 bases). The CDR3 has 14 residues. V dropped 5 bases and J dropped 5 bases, with 15 bases sitting between them. Germline CDR1 WNHNN, CDR2 SYGVQD (reference sequence). This chain's CDR3 is CASSQGREGETQYF. The CDR3 DNA sequence: TGCGCCAGCAGTCAAGGCAGGGAAGGGGAGACCCAGTACTTC.

The genes are TRBV29-1 and TRBJ2-7; 8 nucleotides line up with TRBD1. J gave up 6 bases and V 4 bases, and 23 bases lay outside the gene matches. The CDR3 loop spans 18 amino acids. CDR1 is SQVTM, CDR2 ANQGSEA, per germline. CDR3 sequence: CSVASVTGAGWYDREQYF. DNA for the CDR3: TGCAGCGTTGCCTCTGTGACAGGGGCCGGTTGGTATGATCGCGAGCAGTACTTC.

The J gene is TRBJ2-3, the V gene TRBV6-5; D gene unclear. This CDR3 contains 13 residues. Trimming took 5 bases from V and 5 from J, leaving 11 bases between them. CDR1 is MNHEY, CDR2 SVGAGI, per germline. The CDR3, as DNA: TGTGCCAGCAGTCCGATGAGGCAAGATACGCAGTATTTT. Amino acids: CASSPMRQDTQYF.

V and J are TRBV11-3 and TRBJ1-6; 7 bases are shared with TRBD1. The J segment lost 10 bases and the V segment lost 6 bases, leaving 9 bases of the junction unmatched. The CDR3 length is 14 residues. Germline V gene data show CDR1 as SGHNT and CDR2 as YENEEA. The CDR3 nucleotides read TGTGCCAGCAGTCTCGAGGGGGACAGATCACCCCTCCACTTT. Protein sequence: CASSLEGDRSPLHF.

This clone was detected only once. V is TRBV18 and J is TRBJ2-7; weak D call: TRBD2 (5 bases). Trimming shortened V by 1 base and J by 6 bases, and 7 bases separated the two germline ends. The germline CDR1 and CDR2 sequences are KGHSH and LQKENI. This CDR3 contains 12 residues. The CDR3 loop reads CASSPQGAEQYF. The CDR3 DNA sequence: TGTGCCAGCTCACCACAGGGAGCCGAGCAGTACTTC.

CDR3 sequence reads: CASSFSNSGANVLTF. DNA for the CDR3: TGTGCCAGCAGTTTCAGTAACTCTGGGGCCAACGTCCTGACTTTC. J is TRBJ2-6 and V is TRBV27; D ambiguous. Per germline, CDR1 MNHEY and CDR2 SMNVEV (reference sequence). The V gene lost 3 bases and the J gene lost 0 bases, with 6 bases spanning the gap. CDR3 length equals 15 residues.

The sample holds one count of this clone. The rearrangement joins TRBV18 to TRBJ1-2; no reliable D call. V lost 2 bases, J lost 4 bases, and 11 bases lay in between. Germline loops: CDR1 KGHSH, CDR2 LQKENI. CDR3 size: 14 residues. The CDR3 coding sequence is TGTGCCAGCTCACCATCGACGGAGGGCTATGGCTACACCTTC. The encoded protein is CASSPSTEGYGYTF.